This entry is about one T cell receptor (beta chain). Its matching antigen is unknown. The V and J ends lost 5 bases and 7 bases, in that order; junction bases with no gene match: 5. CDR3 length: 15 amino acids. Germline assignment: CDR1 GTSNPN and CDR2 SVGIG (reference sequence). The assay was immunoSEQ multiplex PCR, and TCRdb's table has in-frame clones only and misses some. Of about 58,000 clones listed, approximately 88% are singletons. This entry comes from a study of OX40 agonist ivuxolimab in advanced cancers. Study-wide background: Patients took ivuxolimab, an agonistic anti-OX40 (CD134) antibody. Every 2 weeks, ivuxolimab was infused into the patients intravenously at between 0.01 and 10 mg/kg.

Broader study findings: Among some nonresponders, normalized T-cell clonal expansion was also low.

V usage is TRBV30 and J usage is TRBJ2-1, with 16 bases that match TRBD2. This sequence originates from an adult with an advanced solid tumor such as melanoma, head and neck, liver or kidney cancer. The source was CD4+ or CD8+ T cells sorted from blood, collected in a trial of the OX40 agonist ivuxolimab. The CDR3 region is CAWGPGLAGGNEQFF. The CDR3 DNA reads TGTGCCTGGGGACCGGGACTAGCGGGGGGGAATGAGCAGTTCTTC.